These 3 T cell receptor beta chains were all obtained from the same sample, sequenced in a study of T cell responses to AZD1222 COVID-19 vaccine. Assay used: immunoSEQ multiplex PCR; TCRdb lists only in-frame clones, some missing. This table holds 90,000 to 100,000 clones, about nine tenths found once. This specimen consisted of peripheral blood, obtained 28 days after the second AZD1222 dose. The receptors were gathered from an adult who received the AZD1222 COVID-19 vaccine.

The V and J genes are TRBV5-1 and TRBJ1-6, with D unresolved. The V end was cut by 0 bases, the J end by 5 bases, with 12 bases between. The CDR3 runs to 16 residues. Germline assignment: CDR1 SGHRS and CDR2 YFSETQ. For the CDR3, the DNA is TGCGCCAGCAGCTTGGAAGTGAGCGAGAATAATTCACCCCTCCACTTT. Protein: CASSLEVSENNSPLHF.

The rearrangement links TRBV11-2 to TRBJ2-7; D gene ambiguous. With 3 bases removed from V and 3 bases from J, the gap between germline ends came to 15 bases. The CDR3 has 15 residues. The germline V gene encodes CDR1 SGHAT and CDR2 FQNNGV. The CDR3 DNA reads TGTGCCAGCAGCTTTATGAACAGCTTTCTCTACGAGCAGTACTTC. Residues: CASSFMNSFLYEQYF. The full variable domain, rest sourced from reference TRBV11-2 and TRBJ2-7, is EAGVAQSPRYKIIEKRQSVAFWCNPISGHATLYWYQQILGQGPKLLIQFQNNGVVDDSQLPKDRFSAERLKGVDSTLKIQPAKLEDSAVYLCASSFMNSFLYEQYFGPGTRLTVT.

V gene TRBV6-5 combines with J gene TRBJ1-1; no reliable D call. CDR1 and CDR2 (germline): MNHEY, SVGAGI. Trimming shortened V by 1 base and J by 3 bases, and 0 bases separated the two germline ends. CDR3 size: 11 residues. The CDR3 DNA follows: TGTGCCAGCAGTTACTACACTGAAGCTTTCTTT. Translated, it gives CASSYYTEAFF.